Listed here are 10 T cell receptor beta chains from one sample, sequenced in a study of identical twins. Using its own MiXCR run on the 5' RACE reads, TCRdb lists one record per CDR3 protein. The sample shows about 240,000 distinct CDR3 sequences, roughly 10% of them seen only once. Sequencing was performed on memory T cells sorted from blood. These receptor sequences come from a man between 50 and 59 years old in good health.

Many counts were recorded for this clonotype. The chain joins TRBV3-1 to TRBJ1-5; D is unresolved. Trimming removed 4 bases from V and 4 bases from J, with 11 bases in between. CDR1 is LGHDT and CDR2 is YNNKEL in the germline V gene (reference sequence). CDR3 length: 14 amino acids. The CDR3 DNA reads as TGTGCCAGCAGCCCGGTGGAACAAAATCAGCCCCAGCATTTT. It specifies CASSPVEQNQPQHF.

The CDR3 DNA sequence: TGTGCCAGCAGTTTAAGTCTCCCGGGGTCTGGCTACACCTTC. Translated: CASSLSLPGSGYTF. The chain uses TRBV28 and TRBJ1-2; D gene ambiguous. Germline values: CDR1 MDHEN, CDR2 SYDVKM. V was cut by 2 bases and J by 7 bases, with 14 bases left in between. The CDR3 sequence is 14 residues long.

This clonotype was recorded a few times. V gene TRBV28 combines with J gene TRBJ1-4; D gene unclear. From germline, CDR1 is MDHEN and CDR2 SYDVKM. The CDR3 has 14 residues. V gave up 5 bases and J gave up 3 bases, with 10 bases separating them. CDR3 in amino acids: CASSMWASNEKLFF. Here the CDR3 DNA reads TGTGCCAGCAGTATGTGGGCCTCTAATGAAAAACTGTTTTTT. Full variable domain (remainder filled in from reference TRBV28 and TRBJ1-4): DVKVTQSSRYLVKRTGEKVFLECVQDMDHENMFWYRQDPGLGLRLIYFSYDVKMKEKGDIPEGYSVSREKKERFSLILESASTNQTSMYLCASSMWASNEKLFFGSGTQLSVL.

The chain carries TRBV15 and TRBJ2-5, with D perhaps given as TRBD1 or TRBD2 (5 bases each). Germline V CDR1 and CDR2: LNHNV, YYDKDF (reference sequence). Trimming left V 0 bases short and J 5 bases short, with 13 bases between. This CDR3 has 15 amino acids. CDR3 loop: CATSRDPGEGETQYF. CDR3 sequence (DNA): TGTGCCACCAGCAGAGATCCTGGAGAGGGGGAGACCCAGTACTTC.

V usage is TRBV10-3 and J usage is TRBJ2-3; 9 bases agree with TRBD2. With V trimmed by 10 bases and J by 4 bases, 12 bases remained unmatched. The length of the CDR3 is 15 residues. Germline V gene lookup returns CDR1 ENHRY and CDR2 SYGVKD. In DNA form, the CDR3 reads TGTGCCACCCAGATTCTAGCGGGGAGCGCAGATACGCAGTATTTT. It codes for CATQILAGSADTQYF.

In this sample, this clonotype turned up many times. The chain has TRBV29-1 and TRBJ2-5, with 7 positions matching TRBD2. Germline CDR1 is SQVTM and CDR2 is ANQGSEA. The CDR3 runs 16 residues. Trimming took 2 bases from V and 1 from J; bases not matched to a gene: 10. This chain's CDR3 is CSVETGAPGGQETQYF. CDR3 sequence (DNA): TGCAGCGTTGAAACCGGGGCCCCGGGGGGCCAAGAGACCCAGTACTTC.

In its sample, this clonotype was seen many times. The chain couples TRBV7-2 to TRBJ2-1; TRBD2 matches 9 bases. Trimming took 3 bases from V and 4 from J; bases not matched to a gene: 4. CDR3 length equals 15 residues. Germline V gene lookup returns CDR1 SGHTA and CDR2 FQGNSA. CDR3 region: CASSFFSGSYNEQFF. CDR3 sequence (DNA): TGTGCCAGCAGCTTTTTTAGCGGGAGTTACAATGAGCAGTTCTTC.

This clonotype was observed a few times. The chain employs TRBV11-2 and TRBJ2-7; TRBD2 matches at 12 bases. This CDR3 spans 13 amino acids. CDR1 is SGHAT and CDR2 is FQNNGV in the germline V gene. J lost 5 bases, V lost 8 bases, and 4 bases had no gene match. The CDR3 sequence: CASLGLAGHEQYF. The CDR3, as DNA: TGTGCCAGCCTGGGACTAGCGGGCCACGAGCAGTACTTC.

V gene TRBV4-3 combines with J gene TRBJ2-2; 7 bases are a match to TRBD1. CDR1 and CDR2 from the germline V gene are LGHNA and YSLEER. V was clipped by 1 base and J by 0 bases; unmatched bases: 8. The CDR3 covers 18 residues. The CDR3 bases are TGCGCCAGCAGCCAAGTCTACAGGGGCCTTTCGAACACCGGGGAGCTGTTTTTT. Translation gives CASSQVYRGLSNTGELFF.

Only a few counts were recorded for this clonotype. This chain links TRBV11-2 with TRBJ2-3, with 10 bases matching TRBD2. CDR3 length: 15 residues. Looked up from germline, CDR1 is SGHAT and CDR2 is FQNNGV. Unmatched junction bases numbered 8, after V lost 5 bases and J lost 6 bases. The CDR3 nucleotides are TGTGCCAGCAGCGGGCTAGCGGGAGCATCCGATACGCAGTATTTT. This translates into CASSGLAGASDTQYF.